Listed below are T cell receptor beta chains from one sample, sequenced in a study of cytomegalovirus exposure and HLA in healthy donors. Sequenced by immunoSEQ multiplex PCR; TCRdb stores in-frame clones only, minus some. The data hold around 54,000 clones, with 80% observed a single time. Material for sequencing was PBMCs. Source of these receptors: a man in his thirties or forties in good health and CMV-seropositive. Both conserved end residues are part of each CDR3. A D gene is named only where the DNA matches it firmly. Rows may omit the clone size; those that give it use once, few, many or a size class.

j_call: TRBJ2-5
v_call: TRBV29-1
d_call: -
clone_size: -
cdr3_aa: CSVEDNRLETQYF
cdr3_nt: TGCAGCGTTGAAGATAACAGGTTAGAGACCCAGTACTTC

j_call: TRBJ2-1
v_call: TRBV25-1
d_call: -
clone_size: -
cdr3_aa: CASSDPGLGRNEQFF
cdr3_nt: TGTGCCAGCAGTGACCCGGGACTGGGCCGCAATGAGCAGTTCTTC

j_call: TRBJ2-5
v_call: TRBV2
d_call: -
clone_size: -
cdr3_aa: CASTSRREYQETQYF
cdr3_nt: TGTGCCAGCACCTCTAGACGGGAGTACCAAGAGACCCAGTACTTC

j_call: TRBJ2-7
v_call: TRBV5-6
d_call: -
clone_size: -
cdr3_aa: CASSFGANLAQSAYEQYF
cdr3_nt: TGTGCCAGCAGCTTTGGGGCGAATCTGGCACAATCGGCCTACGAGCAGTACTTC

j_call: TRBJ1-1
v_call: TRBV9
d_call: -
clone_size: -
cdr3_aa: CASSVVPGRTEAFF
cdr3_nt: TGTGCCAGCAGCGTAGTCCCAGGGCGGACTGAAGCTTTCTTT

j_call: TRBJ2-6
v_call: TRBV18
d_call: -
clone_size: once
cdr3_aa: CASSEALDSFLTF
cdr3_nt: TGTGCCAGCTCCGAAGCCCTCGACAGTTTCCTGACTTTC

j_call: TRBJ2-3
v_call: TRBV6-1
d_call: -
clone_size: -
cdr3_aa: CASRASSTDTQYF
cdr3_nt: TGTGCCAGCAGAGCTAGCAGCACAGATACGCAGTATTTT

j_call: TRBJ1-2
v_call: TRBV7-2
d_call: TRBD1
clone_size: -
cdr3_aa: CASSLDRGYGYTF
cdr3_nt: TGTGCCAGCAGCTTGGACAGGGGCTATGGCTACACCTTC

j_call: TRBJ2-7
v_call: TRBV28
d_call: TRBD1
clone_size: -
cdr3_aa: CASRVRQGDRSYEQYF
cdr3_nt: TGTGCCAGCAGGGTAAGACAGGGGGATCGCTCCTACGAGCAGTACTTC

j_call: TRBJ2-3
v_call: TRBV29-1
d_call: TRBD1
clone_size: -
cdr3_aa: CSVEGAADTQYF
cdr3_nt: TGCAGCGTAGAGGGGGCAGCAGATACGCAGTATTTT

j_call: TRBJ1-4
v_call: TRBV18
d_call: -
clone_size: -
cdr3_aa: CASSPDIATNEKLFF
cdr3_nt: TGTGCCAGCTCACCAGACATTGCAACTAATGAAAAACTGTTTTTT

j_call: TRBJ2-7
v_call: TRBV9
d_call: TRBD1
clone_size: -
cdr3_aa: CASSTQGTPYEQYF
cdr3_nt: TGTGCCAGCAGCACACAGGGGACCCCCTACGAGCAGTACTTC

j_call: TRBJ1-1
v_call: TRBV5-1
d_call: -
clone_size: once
cdr3_aa: CASSLQGGNTEAFF
cdr3_nt: TGCGCCAGCAGCTTGCAGGGCGGGAACACTGAAGCTTTCTTT

j_call: TRBJ1-1
v_call: TRBV7-9
d_call: -
clone_size: -
cdr3_aa: CASSAGVNTEAFF
cdr3_nt: TGTGCCAGCAGCGCAGGGGTGAACACTGAAGCTTTCTTT

j_call: TRBJ1-4
v_call: TRBV9
d_call: -
clone_size: -
cdr3_aa: CASGRGNEKLFF
cdr3_nt: TGTGCCAGCGGGAGGGGGAATGAAAAACTGTTTTTT

j_call: TRBJ1-5
v_call: TRBV2
d_call: TRBD1
clone_size: -
cdr3_aa: CASVRDRESHGGQPQHF
cdr3_nt: TGTGCCAGCGTCCGGGACAGGGAAAGTCATGGTGGTCAGCCCCAGCATTTT

j_call: TRBJ1-5
v_call: TRBV30
d_call: -
clone_size: -
cdr3_aa: CAWSRDSNQPQHF
cdr3_nt: TGTGCCTGGTCCAGGGATAGCAATCAGCCCCAGCATTTT

j_call: TRBJ1-4
v_call: TRBV14
d_call: TRBD1
clone_size: -
cdr3_aa: CASSRQGFVKLFF
cdr3_nt: TGTGCCAGCAGCCGACAGGGTTTCGTAAAACTGTTTTTT

j_call: TRBJ2-7
v_call: TRBV18
d_call: TRBD1
clone_size: -
cdr3_aa: CASQSLGQGNSYEQYF
cdr3_nt: TGTGCCAGCCAGTCGTTGGGACAGGGGAACTCCTACGAGCAGTACTTC

j_call: TRBJ1-5
v_call: TRBV28
d_call: -
clone_size: -
cdr3_aa: CASSFLPGRSNQPQHF
cdr3_nt: TGTGCCAGCAGTTTCTTACCTGGGAGGAGCAATCAGCCCCAGCATTTT

j_call: TRBJ1-1
v_call: TRBV19
d_call: -
clone_size: -
cdr3_aa: CASSIVTDRTEAFF
cdr3_nt: TGTGCCAGTAGCATAGTGACAGATCGGACTGAAGCTTTCTTT

j_call: TRBJ1-1
v_call: TRBV7-9
d_call: -
clone_size: -
cdr3_aa: CASSLERAFF
cdr3_nt: TGTGCCAGCAGCTTAGAGCGGGCTTTCTTT

j_call: TRBJ2-3
v_call: TRBV6-5
d_call: TRBD2
clone_size: -
cdr3_aa: CASNLAGATDTQYF
cdr3_nt: TGTGCCAGCAACTTAGCGGGGGCGACAGATACGCAGTATTTT

j_call: TRBJ2-7
v_call: TRBV7-2
d_call: TRBD1
clone_size: -
cdr3_aa: CASSLNRGSYEQYF
cdr3_nt: TGTGCCAGCAGTCTCAACAGGGGCTCCTACGAGCAGTACTTC

j_call: TRBJ1-4
v_call: TRBV5-1
d_call: TRBD1
clone_size: -
cdr3_aa: CASRALQGAGEKLFF
cdr3_nt: TGCGCCAGCAGGGCACTTCAGGGGGCAGGGGAAAAACTGTTTTTT

j_call: TRBJ1-1
v_call: TRBV29-1
d_call: -
clone_size: -
cdr3_aa: CSVEDLMSQGSNTEAFF
cdr3_nt: TGCAGCGTTGAAGATCTTATGTCCCAGGGTTCGAACACTGAAGCTTTCTTT

j_call: TRBJ2-5
v_call: TRBV2
d_call: -
clone_size: few
cdr3_aa: CASSDGGTETQYF
cdr3_nt: TGTGCCAGCAGTGATGGGGGGACAGAGACCCAGTACTTC

j_call: TRBJ2-7
v_call: TRBV6-1
d_call: TRBD1
clone_size: -
cdr3_aa: CASSEETWAGGAEQYF
cdr3_nt: TGTGCCAGCAGTGAAGAAACCTGGGCAGGGGGCGCCGAGCAGTACTTC

j_call: TRBJ2-1
v_call: TRBV19
d_call: -
clone_size: -
cdr3_aa: CASRVLSAYNEQFF
cdr3_nt: TGTGCCAGTAGAGTTTTGAGCGCTTACAATGAGCAGTTCTTC

j_call: TRBJ2-7
v_call: TRBV4-2
d_call: -
clone_size: once
cdr3_aa: CASSPRAESYEQYF
cdr3_nt: TGTGCCAGCTCCCCGCGGGCAGAAAGTTACGAGCAGTACTTC

j_call: TRBJ1-5
v_call: TRBV4-1
d_call: TRBD1
clone_size: -
cdr3_aa: CASSHPRTGNQPQHF
cdr3_nt: TGCGCCAGCAGCCACCCCCGGACAGGGAATCAGCCCCAGCATTTT

j_call: TRBJ1-3
v_call: TRBV5-4
d_call: TRBD1
clone_size: -
cdr3_aa: CASSPQTGSGNTIYF
cdr3_nt: TGTGCCAGCAGCCCCCAGACAGGGTCAGGAAACACCATATATTTT

j_call: TRBJ1-1
v_call: TRBV5-1
d_call: -
clone_size: -
cdr3_aa: CASTPDRLNTEAFF
cdr3_nt: TGCGCCAGCACCCCGGACAGATTGAACACTGAAGCTTTCTTT

j_call: TRBJ1-1
v_call: TRBV11-2
d_call: -
clone_size: -
cdr3_aa: CASSYRVSKYTEAFF
cdr3_nt: TGTGCCAGCAGCTACAGGGTTTCAAAGTACACTGAAGCTTTCTTT

j_call: TRBJ2-6
v_call: TRBV6-5
d_call: -
clone_size: -
cdr3_aa: CASVGPGANVLTF
cdr3_nt: TGTGCCAGCGTGGGGCCTGGGGCCAACGTCCTGACTTTC

j_call: TRBJ1-1
v_call: TRBV27
d_call: -
clone_size: -
cdr3_aa: CASSLSGGVSNTEAFF
cdr3_nt: TGTGCCAGCAGTTTATCGGGAGGCGTCTCGAACACTGAAGCTTTCTTT

j_call: TRBJ2-3
v_call: TRBV4-2
d_call: TRBD1
clone_size: -
cdr3_aa: CASSQDILRGRSTDTQYF
cdr3_nt: TGTGCCAGCAGCCAAGATATCCTGAGGGGGCGTAGCACAGATACGCAGTATTTT

j_call: TRBJ1-2
v_call: TRBV29-1
d_call: TRBD1
clone_size: -
cdr3_aa: CSATGVYGYTF
cdr3_nt: TGCAGTGCAACAGGGGTTTATGGCTACACCTTC

j_call: TRBJ1-3
v_call: TRBV4-2
d_call: -
clone_size: -
cdr3_aa: CASSPMTGGNTIYF
cdr3_nt: TGTGCCAGCAGCCCTATGACAGGCGGAAACACCATATATTTT

j_call: TRBJ2-7
v_call: TRBV10-2
d_call: TRBD1
clone_size: few
cdr3_aa: CASSRDSTYEQYF
cdr3_nt: TGCGCCAGCAGTAGGGACAGCACCTACGAGCAGTACTTC

j_call: TRBJ1-2
v_call: TRBV28
d_call: TRBD1
clone_size: -
cdr3_aa: CASSPFRDRYLYGYTF
cdr3_nt: TGTGCCAGCAGTCCTTTCCGGGACAGATACCTCTATGGCTACACCTTC

j_call: TRBJ2-2
v_call: TRBV6-1
d_call: -
clone_size: -
cdr3_aa: CASSEFSGNAGSGGELFF
cdr3_nt: TGTGCCAGCAGTGAGTTCTCCGGGAACGCCGGCAGTGGGGGGGAGCTGTTTTTT

j_call: TRBJ2-1
v_call: TRBV4-1
d_call: TRBD2
clone_size: -
cdr3_aa: CASSQVRTGGDYNEQFF
cdr3_nt: TGCGCCAGCAGCCAAGTCCGGACGGGGGGGGACTACAATGAGCAGTTCTTC

j_call: TRBJ1-5
v_call: TRBV25-1
d_call: -
clone_size: -
cdr3_aa: CASSVDRPNQPQHF
cdr3_nt: TGTGCCAGCAGTGTCGACAGGCCCAATCAGCCCCAGCATTTT